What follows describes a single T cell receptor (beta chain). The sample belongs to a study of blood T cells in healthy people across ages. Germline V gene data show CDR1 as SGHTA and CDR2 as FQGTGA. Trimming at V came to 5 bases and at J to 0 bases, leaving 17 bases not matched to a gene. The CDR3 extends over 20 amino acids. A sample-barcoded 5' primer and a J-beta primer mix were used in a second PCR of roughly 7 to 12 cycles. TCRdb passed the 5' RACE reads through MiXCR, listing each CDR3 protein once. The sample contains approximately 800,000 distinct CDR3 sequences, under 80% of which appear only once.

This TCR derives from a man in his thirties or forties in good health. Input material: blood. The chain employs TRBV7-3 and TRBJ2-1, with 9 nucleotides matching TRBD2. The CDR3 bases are TGTGCCAGCAGCCCTTACCCAGCTAGCGGGGTACCGAGCTCCTACAATGAGCAGTTCTTC. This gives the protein CASSPYPASGVPSSYNEQFF.